This TCR beta chain was captured by sequencing in a study of blood T cell repertoires in COVID-19. Study background: T cells, B-cell-depleted T cells, or PBMCs provided the cDNA or gDNA that served as material.

Researchers sorted participants into cohorts using their self-reported clinical history. Donors in Cohort 3 counted as recovered after two negative PCRs, clearance, or symptom resolution. CDR1 MNHEY and CDR2 SVGEGT come from the germline V gene. This CDR3 contains 17 residues. V dropped 4 bases and J dropped 0; count of bases not matched to a gene: 11. Authors' data handling: How many nucleated cells were present was estimated from reference gene primer amplification. The method was immunoSEQ multiplex PCR; TCRdb's version includes in-frame clones alone and lacks a portion of them. The V and J calls and the clone size are those of that table, but D and trimming were determined from the DNA. The table lists about 150,000 clones, roughly 80% of them singletons.

V is TRBV6-2 or TRBV6-3 and J is TRBJ1-1; TRBD1 matches 7 bases. Sequences were obtained from PBMCs or T cells enriched from blood (not recorded which). The receptor was derived from a man in his forties or fifties who had recovered from COVID-19. The CDR3 here is CASSSHLKQGMNTEAFF. Here the CDR3 DNA reads TGTGCCAGCAGTTCTCACCTTAAACAGGGGATGAACACTGAAGCTTTCTTT.